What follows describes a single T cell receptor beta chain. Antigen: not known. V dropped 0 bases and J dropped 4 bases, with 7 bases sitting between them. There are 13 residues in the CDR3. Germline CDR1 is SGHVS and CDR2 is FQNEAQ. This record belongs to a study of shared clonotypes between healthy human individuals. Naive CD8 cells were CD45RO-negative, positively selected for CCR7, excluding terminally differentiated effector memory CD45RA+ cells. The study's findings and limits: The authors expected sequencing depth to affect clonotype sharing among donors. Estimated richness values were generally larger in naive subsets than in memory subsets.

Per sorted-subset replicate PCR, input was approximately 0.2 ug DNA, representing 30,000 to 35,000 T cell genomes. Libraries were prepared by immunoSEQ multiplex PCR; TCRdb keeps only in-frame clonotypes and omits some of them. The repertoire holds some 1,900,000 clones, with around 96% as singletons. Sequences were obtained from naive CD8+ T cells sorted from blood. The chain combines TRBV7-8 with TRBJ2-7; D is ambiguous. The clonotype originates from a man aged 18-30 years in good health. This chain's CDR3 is CASSLAFGYEQYF. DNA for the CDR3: TGTGCCAGCAGCTTAGCATTCGGGTACGAGCAGTACTTC.